This TCR beta chain was sequenced for a study of beta chain features in type 1 diabetes. Looking at the study overall: Examination spanned fewer than 140,000,000 sorted cells from all samples. Findings of the study overall: A pattern of fewer insertions and more deletions at VDJ junctions was seen in type 1 diabetes patients. All four CD4+ subsets of Type 1 diabetes patients contained TCRB CDR3s that were moderately but significantly shorter. PCR may have favored shorter templates equally in patients and controls.

Reverse transcription of all isolated RNA meant that expressed TCRB transcripts were sequenced. TCRdb's table, derived via immunoSEQ multiplex PCR, lists solely in-frame clones and lacks some. The data hold hundreds of thousands of clones, with 17% observed a single time. Trimming removed 5 bases at V and 4 bases at J, with 8 bases between. This CDR3 region has 12 residues. Germline CDR1 SEHNR, CDR2 FQNEAQ (reference sequence). This clone was observed a handful of times. Antigen unknown. The rearrangement joins TRBV7-9 to TRBJ2-5; D remains ambiguous. Sequenced input: naive CD4+ T cells from blood. This TCR derives from a woman in her late teens or twenties in good health. CDR3 region: CASSPSAETQYF. The CDR3, as DNA: TGTGCCAGCAGCCCCTCCGCAGAGACCCAGTACTTC.